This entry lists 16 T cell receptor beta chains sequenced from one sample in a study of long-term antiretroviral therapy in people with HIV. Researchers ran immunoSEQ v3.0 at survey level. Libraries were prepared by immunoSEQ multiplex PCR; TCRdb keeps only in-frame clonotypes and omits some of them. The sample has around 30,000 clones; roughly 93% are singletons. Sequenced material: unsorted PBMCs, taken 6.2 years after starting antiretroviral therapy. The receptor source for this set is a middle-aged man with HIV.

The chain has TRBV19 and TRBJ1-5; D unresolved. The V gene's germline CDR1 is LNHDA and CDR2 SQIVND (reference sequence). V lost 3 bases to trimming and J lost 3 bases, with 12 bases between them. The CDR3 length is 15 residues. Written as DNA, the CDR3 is TGTGCCAGTAGTATTTGGGCGGAACCCAATCAGCCCCAGCATTTT. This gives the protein CASSIWAEPNQPQHF.

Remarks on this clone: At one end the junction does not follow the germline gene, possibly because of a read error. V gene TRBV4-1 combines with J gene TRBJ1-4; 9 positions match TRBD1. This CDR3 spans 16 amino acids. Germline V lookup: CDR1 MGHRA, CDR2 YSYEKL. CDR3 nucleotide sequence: TGCGCCAGCAGACAAGAGGGGGACAGGGCGAATGAAAAACTGTTTTTT. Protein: CASRQEGDRANEKLFF.

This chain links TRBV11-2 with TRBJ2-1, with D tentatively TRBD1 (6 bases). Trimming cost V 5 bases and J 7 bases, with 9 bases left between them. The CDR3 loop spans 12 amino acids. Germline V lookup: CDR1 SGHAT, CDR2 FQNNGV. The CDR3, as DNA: TGTGCCAGCAGCGCTACAGGGAATGAGCAGTTCTTC. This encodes CASSATGNEQFF. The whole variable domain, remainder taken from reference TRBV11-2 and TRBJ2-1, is EAGVAQSPRYKIIEKRQSVAFWCNPISGHATLYWYQQILGQGPKLLIQFQNNGVVDDSQLPKDRFSAERLKGVDSTLKIQPAKLEDSAVYLCASSATGNEQFFGPGTRLTVL.

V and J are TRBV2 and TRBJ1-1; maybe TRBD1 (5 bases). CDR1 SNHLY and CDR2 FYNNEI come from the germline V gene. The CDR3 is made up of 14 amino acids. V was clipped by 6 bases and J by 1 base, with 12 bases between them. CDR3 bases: TGTGCCAGCAGCGGGGGTACACCGAACACTGAAGCTTTCTTT. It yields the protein CASSGGTPNTEAFF.

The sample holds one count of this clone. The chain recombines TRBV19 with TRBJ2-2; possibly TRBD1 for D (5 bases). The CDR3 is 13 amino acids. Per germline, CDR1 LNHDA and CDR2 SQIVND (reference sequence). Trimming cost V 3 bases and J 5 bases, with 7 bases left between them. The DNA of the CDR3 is TGTGCCAGTAGTATGACAGCGACCGGGGAGCTGTTTTTT. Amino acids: CASSMTATGELFF.

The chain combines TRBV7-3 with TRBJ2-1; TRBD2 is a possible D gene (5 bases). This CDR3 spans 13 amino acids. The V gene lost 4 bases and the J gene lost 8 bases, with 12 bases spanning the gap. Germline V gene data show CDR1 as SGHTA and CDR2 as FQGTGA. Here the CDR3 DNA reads TGTGCCAGCAGCTCCACGGACTCAGATGAGCAGTTCTTC. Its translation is CASSSTDSDEQFF.

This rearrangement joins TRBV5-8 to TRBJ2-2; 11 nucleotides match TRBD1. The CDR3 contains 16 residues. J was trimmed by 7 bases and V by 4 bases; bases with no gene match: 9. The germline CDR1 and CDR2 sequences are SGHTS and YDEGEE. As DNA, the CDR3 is TGTGCCAGCAGCCTTGGACAGGGGGCATTTGGCGGGGAGCTGTTTTTT. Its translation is CASSLGQGAFGGELFF.

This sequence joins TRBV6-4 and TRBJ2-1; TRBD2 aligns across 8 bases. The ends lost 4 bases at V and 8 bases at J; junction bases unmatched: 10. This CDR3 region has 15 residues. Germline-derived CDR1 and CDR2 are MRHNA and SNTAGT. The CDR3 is CASSASSGTSYEQFF. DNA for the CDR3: TGTGCCAGCAGTGCCTCCTCCGGGACTAGTTATGAGCAGTTCTTC.

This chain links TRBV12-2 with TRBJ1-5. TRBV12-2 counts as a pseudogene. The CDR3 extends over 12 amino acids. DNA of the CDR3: TGTGCAAGTCGCCTTTGTCCGCGTCCCCAGCATTTT. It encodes CASRLCPRPQHF.

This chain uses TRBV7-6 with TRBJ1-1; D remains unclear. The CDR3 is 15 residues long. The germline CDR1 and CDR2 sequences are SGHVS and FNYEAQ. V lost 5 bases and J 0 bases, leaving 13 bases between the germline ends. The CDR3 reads CASSTMPQVNTEAFF. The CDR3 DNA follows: TGTGCCAGCAGCACCATGCCGCAGGTGAACACTGAAGCTTTCTTT. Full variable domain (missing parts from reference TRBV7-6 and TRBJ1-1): GAGVSQSPRYKVTKRGQDVALRCDPISGHVSLYWYRQALGQGPEFLTYFNYEAQQDKSGLPNDRFSAERPEGSISTLTIQRTEQRDSAMYRCASSTMPQVNTEAFFGQGTRLTVV.

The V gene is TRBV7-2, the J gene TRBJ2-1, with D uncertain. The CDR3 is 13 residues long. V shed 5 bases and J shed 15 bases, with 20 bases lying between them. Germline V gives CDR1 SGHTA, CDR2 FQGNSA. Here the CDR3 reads CASSITLGLVPFF. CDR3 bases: TGTGCCAGCAGCATCACCTTAGGATTAGTTCCGTTCTTC.

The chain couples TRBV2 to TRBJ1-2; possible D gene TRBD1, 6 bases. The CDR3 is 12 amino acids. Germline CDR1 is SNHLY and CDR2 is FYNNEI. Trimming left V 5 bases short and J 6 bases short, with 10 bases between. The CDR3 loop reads CASSPGTNGYTF. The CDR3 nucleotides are TGTGCCAGCAGTCCCGGGACAAATGGCTACACCTTC.

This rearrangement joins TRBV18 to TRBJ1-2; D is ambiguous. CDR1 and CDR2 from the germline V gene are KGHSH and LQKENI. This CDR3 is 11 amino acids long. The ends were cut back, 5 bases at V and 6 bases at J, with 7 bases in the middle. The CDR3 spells CASSGGDGYTF. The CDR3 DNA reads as TGTGCCAGCTCAGGTGGGGATGGCTACACCTTC.

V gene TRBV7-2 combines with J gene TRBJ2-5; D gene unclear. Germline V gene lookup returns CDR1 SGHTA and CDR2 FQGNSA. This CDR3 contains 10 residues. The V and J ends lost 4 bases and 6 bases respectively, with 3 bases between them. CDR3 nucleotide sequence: TGTGCCAGCAGCTCCCAGACCCAGTACTTC. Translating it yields CASSSQTQYF.

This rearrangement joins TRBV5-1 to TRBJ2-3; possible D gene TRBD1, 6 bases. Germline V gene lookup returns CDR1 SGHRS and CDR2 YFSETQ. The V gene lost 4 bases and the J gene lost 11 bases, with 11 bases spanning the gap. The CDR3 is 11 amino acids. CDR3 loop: CASSETGVQYF. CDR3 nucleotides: TGCGCCAGCAGCGAGACAGGTGTGCAGTATTTT.

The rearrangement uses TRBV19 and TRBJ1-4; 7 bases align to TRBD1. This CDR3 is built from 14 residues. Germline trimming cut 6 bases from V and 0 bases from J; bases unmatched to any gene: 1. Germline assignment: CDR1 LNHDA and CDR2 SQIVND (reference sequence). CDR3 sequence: CASRGQTTNEKLFF. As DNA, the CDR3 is TGTGCCAGTAGGGGACAGACAACTAATGAAAAACTGTTTTTT.